This is a list of T cell receptor beta chains from one sample in a study of graft-versus-host responses after intestinal transplantation. TCRdb's table, derived via immunoSEQ multiplex PCR, lists solely in-frame clones and lacks some. The sample lists about 130,000 clones; around 90% were seen once. The antigens for these receptors are not known. The specimen was unstimulated CD4+ T cells sorted from spleen or lymph node cells, collected before intestinal transplant. The receptors here all came from a human donor who received an intestinal transplant. The CDR3 runs from the conserved cysteine through the conserved F or W. A D gene is named only where the DNA matches it firmly. Expanded clones are given a class, and other clones once, few, many or no size at all.

v_call	clone_size	d_call	j_call	cdr3_aa	cdr3_nt
TRBV6-5	-	-	TRBJ2-1	CASRGRRGGNEQFF	TGTGCCAGCAGAGGGCGCAGGGGGGGGAATGAGCAGTTCTTC
TRBV10-3	few	-	TRBJ1-3	CAISESGLGLSGNTIYF	TGTGCCATCAGTGAGTCGGGACTTGGGCTCTCTGGAAACACCATATATTTT
TRBV19	-	-	TRBJ2-1	CASSSGSYNEQFF	TGTGCCAGTAGTAGCGGTTCCTACAATGAGCAGTTCTTC
TRBV29-1	-	TRBD2	TRBJ2-7	CSAGGGYEQYF	TGCAGCGCTGGGGGGGGCTACGAGCAGTACTTC
TRBV19	-	TRBD2	TRBJ2-7	CASSTDSLAGGPWYEQYF	TGTGCCAGTAGTACGGACAGCCTAGCGGGCGGCCCCTGGTACGAGCAGTACTTC
TRBV5-1	-	TRBD1	TRBJ1-1	CASSLGDRSTTEAFF	TGCGCCAGCAGCTTGGGGGACAGGTCGACCACTGAAGCTTTCTTT
TRBV2	-	-	TRBJ2-7	CASSGRWRRYEQYF	TGTGCCAGCAGTGGGCGATGGAGGCGGTACGAGCAGTACTTC
TRBV5-5	few	TRBD2	TRBJ2-7	CASSLGDYSYEQYF	TGTGCCAGCAGCTTGGGGGACTACTCCTACGAGCAGTACTTC
TRBV28	-	-	TRBJ1-1	CASSSGATEAFF	TGTGCCAGCAGTTCGGGGGCCACTGAAGCTTTCTTT
TRBV9	-	-	TRBJ2-1	CASSAGYEQFF	TGTGCCAGCTCGGCAGGGTATGAGCAGTTCTTC
TRBV19	-	-	TRBJ1-2	CASSIDARSYGYTF	TGTGCCAGTAGTATAGATGCCAGGAGCTATGGCTACACCTTC
TRBV7-9	-	-	TRBJ1-4	CASSPRRGGNEKLFF	TGTGCCAGCAGCCCCCGCAGAGGGGGGAATGAAAAACTGTTTTTT
TRBV30	once	-	TRBJ1-5	CAWSVPRRVNSNQPQHF	TGTGCCTGGAGTGTACCTCGACGGGTGAATAGCAATCAGCCCCAGCATTTT
TRBV27	-	TRBD1	TRBJ2-4	CASSFDREQNIQYF	TGTGCCAGCAGTTTCGACAGGGAGCAAAACATTCAGTACTTC
TRBV19	-	-	TRBJ1-2	CASSIDKGYYGYTF	TGTGCCAGTAGTATAGATAAGGGATACTATGGCTACACCTTC
TRBV10-1	-	-	TRBJ1-2	CATPIYGYTF	TGCGCCACCCCAATCTATGGCTACACCTTC